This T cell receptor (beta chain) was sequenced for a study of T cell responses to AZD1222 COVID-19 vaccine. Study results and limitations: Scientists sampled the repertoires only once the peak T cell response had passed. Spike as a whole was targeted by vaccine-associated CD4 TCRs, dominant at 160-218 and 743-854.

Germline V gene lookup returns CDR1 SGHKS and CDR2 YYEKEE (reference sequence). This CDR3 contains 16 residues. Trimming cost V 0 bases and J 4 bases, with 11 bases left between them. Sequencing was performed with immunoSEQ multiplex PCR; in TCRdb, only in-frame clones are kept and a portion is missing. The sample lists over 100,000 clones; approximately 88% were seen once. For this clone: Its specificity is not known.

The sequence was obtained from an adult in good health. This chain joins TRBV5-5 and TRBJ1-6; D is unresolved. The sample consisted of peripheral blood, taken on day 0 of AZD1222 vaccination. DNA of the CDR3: TGTGCCAGCAGCTTGGGCGGTGAGTCTTATAATTCACCCCTCCACTTT. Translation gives CASSLGGESYNSPLHF.